Listed below are T cell receptor beta chains from one sample, sequenced in a study of OX40 agonist ivuxolimab in advanced cancers. The method was immunoSEQ multiplex PCR; TCRdb's version includes in-frame clones alone and lacks a portion of them. Seen here are around 23,000 clones, around 77% observed once, and the top ten hold 16%. This specimen consisted of CD4+ or CD8+ T cells sorted from blood, obtained in a trial of the OX40 agonist ivuxolimab. All receptors derive from an adult with an advanced solid tumor such as melanoma, head and neck, liver or kidney cancer. The CDR3 runs from the conserved cysteine through the conserved F or W. The order of the fields is CDR3 protein, V gene, clone size. Rows give clone size only sometimes, using once, few, many, or a class for an expanded clone.

CASSPRTSGGAAQYF,TRBV9,once
CASSQDPWNTEAFF,TRBV4-3,.
CASSLGGASQDEKLFF,TRBV7-9,.
CASSKRLGENQPQHF,TRBV19,.
CASSMSWFGYTF,TRBV19,.
CASTATGQYTDTQYF,TRBV18,.
CASSWGGLSATGELFF,TRBV5-6,once
CASIGTRDQETQYF,TRBV2,.
CASSPGTGKLAKNIQYF,TRBV14,.
CASSIREQGNYGYTF,TRBV19,.
CASSLTGGGNEQFF,TRBV13,.
CASSWTGGRSGYTF,TRBV7-9,.
CASSYTGTGGGYTF,TRBV6-5,once
CASGPPPGLAADTQYF,TRBV12-5,.
CASSLDWYQRTEAFF,TRBV11-2,medium-sized
CASSHGTSSQSRANVLTF,TRBV7-4,.
CASSEYRAGLYEQYF,TRBV2,.
CASSFGGVWDEQYF,TRBV7-6,.
CASSLGPSSYNEQFF,TRBV5-6,.
CASSLGAGAYNEQFF,TRBV7-6,.